This entry features one T cell receptor beta chain sequence. What it binds is unknown. Method: immunoSEQ multiplex PCR; TCRdb's copy keeps in-frame clones and lacks some. The table shows 130,000 to 150,000 clones, with roughly 90% occurring only once. The data belong to a study of T cell responses to AZD1222 COVID-19 vaccine. Study-wide results and limits: In a largely white British group with more females than males, clonal diversity was possibly underestimated.

The length of the CDR3 is 11 residues. Per the germline V gene, CDR1 is SGDLS and CDR2 is YYNGEE. The V gene lost 0 bases and the J gene lost 8 bases, with 3 bases spanning the gap. The receptor comes from an adult who received the AZD1222 COVID-19 vaccine. This material consisted of peripheral blood, taken 28 days after the second AZD1222 dose. The rearrangement uses TRBV9 and TRBJ2-1; D not certain. CDR3 in amino acids: CASSVGHEQFF. The CDR3 DNA is TGTGCCAGCAGCGTAGGACATGAGCAGTTCTTC.